These 30 T cell receptor beta chains were all obtained from the same sample, sequenced in a study of early T cells in non-severe SARS-CoV-2 infection. MiXCR, applied by TCRdb to the 5' RACE reads, yields one record per CDR3 protein. Among tens of thousands of distinct CDR3 sequences, roughly 12% were seen once, and the ten largest hold 2.7%. The sequenced sample was whole blood, obtained at baseline. The receptors were gathered from an adult who was a healthcare worker with PCR-confirmed SARS-CoV-2 infection or an uninfected control (not recorded which).

In its sample, this clonotype was seen a few times. This chain links TRBV28 with TRBJ1-1, with D possibly being TRBD1 (5 bases). V was pared by 8 bases and J by 6 bases, with 22 bases between. This CDR3 has 15 amino acids. Germline-derived CDR1 and CDR2 are MDHEN and SYDVKM. CDR3 sequence reads: CASSRWGEGHPEAFF. The DNA for the CDR3 is TGTGCCAGCTCCCGGTGGGGGGAGGGGCATCCTGAAGCTTTCTTT.

The chain combines TRBV12-3 or TRBV12-4 with TRBJ2-7; no definite D call. CDR3 size: 14 residues. V dropped 1 base and J dropped 4 bases, with 11 bases sitting between them. The CDR3 coding sequence is TGTGCCAGCAGTTTAGGCTGGGGAACTTACGAGCAGTACTTC. Amino acids: CASSLGWGTYEQYF.

A few counts support this clonotype. The chain couples TRBV28 to TRBJ1-6, with 7 bases lining up with TRBD1. The junction had 5 bases not matched to a gene; V was cut back by 8 bases and J by 7 bases. CDR1 is MDHEN, CDR2 SYDVKM, per germline. This CDR3 spans 13 amino acids. The CDR3, as DNA: TGTGCCAGCTTAGGACAGGTGAATTCACCCCTCCACTTT. Translated, it gives CASLGQVNSPLHF.

The sample holds a few counts of this clonotype. The chain is built from TRBV4-1 and TRBJ1-6, with TRBD1 identical over 7 bases. CDR1 and CDR2 (germline): MGHRA, YSYEKL. The V and J ends lost 4 bases and 2 bases, in that order; junction bases with no gene match: 2. The CDR3 spans 15 residues. The CDR3 region is CASSPDRAYNSPLHF. For the CDR3, the DNA is TGCGCCAGCAGCCCCGACAGGGCCTATAATTCACCCCTCCACTTT.

This clonotype was detected only a few times. This chain joins TRBV28 and TRBJ1-1, with no clear D. This CDR3 comprises 15 residues. The V and J ends lost 6 bases and 1 base respectively, with 15 bases between them. The germline V gene encodes CDR1 MDHEN and CDR2 SYDVKM. As DNA, the CDR3 is TGTGCCAGCAGCCGGACCGGAATCACGAACACTGAAGCTTTCTTT. Translation: CASSRTGITNTEAFF.

The CDR3 is CASSPGQGSYNEQFF. The CDR3 nucleotides read TGCGCCAGCAGCCCCGGACAGGGGAGTTACAATGAGCAGTTCTTC. The V call is TRBV5-1, the J call TRBJ2-1, with 9 bases matching TRBD1. The germline V gene has CDR1 SGHRS and CDR2 YFSETQ. The CDR3 loop spans 15 amino acids. V shed 4 bases and J 4 bases; nucleotides not matched to a gene: 6.

As to this clonotype: Likely a read error: the CDR3 ends without its conserved phenylalanine or tryptophan. The DNA is omitted, as the CDR3 cannot be located on it reliably, and the CDR3 follows TCRdb's listing. The chain is built from TRBV29-1 and TRBJ2-7; TRBD1 was called by the table and not checked on the DNA. Germline CDR1 and CDR2: SQVTM and ANQGSEA. The CDR3 has 11 amino acids, counting both end residues. CDR3 amino acids: CSVPLQGAVCL.

This clonotype was observed many times. The V and J genes are TRBV10-2 and TRBJ2-5; D might be TRBD1 (6 bases). The CDR3 is 16 residues long. CDR1 and CDR2 from the germline V gene are WSHSY and SAAADI. V lost 0 bases and J lost 10, with 21 bases in between. The CDR3 spells CASSESGWGPLEIQYF. CDR3 DNA: TGCGCCAGCAGTGAGTCGGGCTGGGGGCCACTGGAAATCCAGTACTTC.

This clonotype has only a few counts. The chain has TRBV20-1 and TRBJ1-6; maybe TRBD1 (5 bases). The germline CDR1 and CDR2 sequences are DFQATT and SNEGSKA (reference sequence). CDR3 length equals 15 residues. V gave up 6 bases and J gave up 9 bases, with 21 bases separating them. The CDR3 loop reads CSAKSTGPSGSPLHF. CDR3 bases: TGCAGTGCCAAGAGTACAGGACCGTCCGGTTCACCCCTCCACTTT.

The chain employs TRBV7-2 and TRBJ2-7; possibly TRBD2 for D (5 bases). In germline, CDR1 is SGHTA, CDR2 FQGNSA. Trimming pared 4 bases from V and 4 bases from J, leaving 11 bases between. This CDR3 is 13 amino acids long. The CDR3 DNA reads TGTGCCAGCAGCTCGCGCCGGGGATACGAGCAGTACTTC. It yields the protein CASSSRRGYEQYF. The full variable domain, in which reference TRBV7-2 and TRBJ2-7 provide the parts outside the CDR3, is GAGVSQSPSNKVTEKGKDVELRCDPISGHTALYWYRQSLGQGLEFLIYFQGNSAPDKSGLPSDRFSAERTGGSVSTLTIQRTQQEDSAVYLCASSSRRGYEQYFGPGTRLTVT.

The chain has TRBV29-1 and TRBJ1-1; D is perhaps TRBD1 (5 bases). CDR3 size: 12 residues. V was shortened by 6 bases and J by 3 bases, with 11 bases between the two germline ends. Germline values: CDR1 SQVTM, CDR2 ANQGSEA. Here the CDR3 reads CSVDGGYTEAFF. In nucleotides, the CDR3 is TGCAGCGTCGACGGGGGTTACACTGAAGCTTTCTTT.

J is TRBJ2-3 and V is TRBV4-1, with D perhaps TRBD2 (7 bases). V dropped 2 bases and J dropped 1 base, with 19 bases sitting between them. The CDR3 totals 18 residues. Germline-derived CDR1 and CDR2 are MGHRA and YSYEKL. Written as DNA, the CDR3 is TGCGCCAGCAGCCAACAAACTGCTCGGGGGGCTCGCACAGATACGCAGTATTTT. Protein: CASSQQTARGARTDTQYF.

Here the CDR3 reads CASSLDFIAEAFF. CDR3 sequence (DNA): TGCGCCAGCAGCTTGGACTTCATCGCTGAAGCTTTCTTT. The rearrangement links TRBV5-1 to TRBJ1-1; D ambiguous. The ends were cut back, 0 bases at V and 6 bases at J, with 9 bases in the middle. The germline V gene encodes CDR1 SGHRS and CDR2 YFSETQ. This CDR3 contains 13 residues.

This clonotype was found many times. The chain combines TRBV29-1 with TRBJ1-5, with 8 nucleotides matching TRBD1. The CDR3 has 12 amino acids. Per the germline V gene, CDR1 is SQVTM and CDR2 is ANQGSEA. J was trimmed by 4 bases and V by 7 bases; bases with no gene match: 3. The CDR3 region has the DNA TGCAGCGCCCGGACAGGGAATCAGCCCCAGCATTTT. Translation gives CSARTGNQPQHF.

This clonotype was counted between two and nine times. V usage is TRBV4-1 and J usage is TRBJ2-3; D is undetermined. V lost 0 bases and J 0 bases, leaving 4 bases between the germline ends. CDR1 MGHRA and CDR2 YSYEKL come from the germline V gene. There are 14 residues in the CDR3. The CDR3 sequence: CASSQETSTDTQYF. Here the CDR3 DNA reads TGCGCCAGCAGCCAAGAAACCAGCACAGATACGCAGTATTTT.

This clonotype came up a few times. The chain has TRBV20-1 and TRBJ2-2; maybe TRBD1 (6 bases). The V end was cut by 6 bases, the J end by 6 bases, with 17 bases between. The germline V gene has CDR1 DFQATT and CDR2 SNEGSKA (reference sequence). The CDR3 contains 14 residues. This CDR3 reads CSAIGNRAAGELFF. CDR3 bases: TGCAGTGCCATCGGGAACAGGGCGGCCGGGGAGCTGTTTTTT.

The chain is built from TRBV7-2 and TRBJ1-2; D is undetermined. The CDR3 length is 14 residues. Trimming left V 0 bases short and J 4 bases short, with 9 bases between. Per the germline V gene, CDR1 is SGHTA and CDR2 is FQGNSA. CDR3 sequence reads: CASSLASGVYGYTF. The CDR3 bases are TGTGCCAGCAGCTTAGCATCCGGGGTCTATGGCTACACCTTC.

This clonotype was seen more than once but under ten times. The CDR3 loop reads CASSLVGGGAKNIQYF. The CDR3 nucleotides read TGTGCCAGCAGCTTAGTAGGCGGGGGAGCCAAAAACATTCAGTACTTC. The chain links TRBV7-8 to TRBJ2-4; 7 positions agree with TRBD2. The CDR3 contains 16 residues. The trim removed 1 base at V and 0 bases at J, leaving 3 bases unmatched. Germline CDR1 is SGHVS and CDR2 is FQNEAQ.

V gene TRBV19 combines with J gene TRBJ2-1; 8 bases are a match to TRBD2. The V gene end was trimmed by 4 bases and the J gene end by 7 bases; junction bases not matched to a gene: 6. Germline-derived CDR1 and CDR2 are LNHDA and SQIVND (reference sequence). The CDR3 has 14 residues. DNA for the CDR3: TGTGCCAGTAGTAATAAGCGGGGGTTGAATGAGCAGTTCTTC. It codes for CASSNKRGLNEQFF.

The rearrangement uses TRBV11-2 and TRBJ2-4; perhaps TRBD1 as D (6 bases). The germline gives CDR1 SGHAT, CDR2 FQNNGV. The CDR3 runs 15 residues. With 6 bases removed from V and 2 bases from J, the gap between germline ends came to 14 bases. The CDR3 coding sequence is TGTGCCAGCAGGAGGATGGGGACACCCAAAAACATTCAGTACTTC. Translating it yields CASRRMGTPKNIQYF.

This clonotype was seen a handful of times. The genes are TRBV7-6 and TRBJ2-1; 8 bases match TRBD1. This CDR3 spans 15 amino acids. With V trimmed by 4 bases and J by 3 bases, 5 bases remained unmatched. Germline V CDR1 and CDR2: SGHVS, FNYEAQ. The CDR3 region is CASSSIQGVYNEQFF. For the CDR3, the DNA is TGTGCCAGCAGCTCAATACAGGGGGTCTACAATGAGCAGTTCTTC.

This clonotype occurred many times. V is TRBV28 and J is TRBJ1-2, with 7 bases fitting TRBD1. This CDR3 has 15 amino acids. With V trimmed by 3 bases and J by 0 bases, 4 bases remained unmatched. The V gene's germline CDR1 is MDHEN and CDR2 SYDVKM. CDR3: CASSLTGNPNYGYTF. The CDR3 DNA sequence: TGTGCCAGCAGTTTGACAGGGAACCCTAACTATGGCTACACCTTC.

V is TRBV18 and J is TRBJ2-1; 12 nucleotides match TRBD1. Germline V gene lookup returns CDR1 KGHSH and CDR2 LQKENI. CDR3 size: 23 residues. The ends lost 1 base at V and 2 bases at J; junction bases unmatched: 21. The CDR3 nucleotides read TGTGCCAGCTCACCACTACTCTTGAGGGGGACAGGGGGCTCAGGTGGCCCCTACAATGAGCAGTTCTTC. This codes for CASSPLLLRGTGGSGGPYNEQFF.

The V gene is TRBV29-1, the J gene TRBJ1-1; TRBD1 is a possible D gene (5 bases). The V gene lost 5 bases and the J gene lost 5 bases, with 21 bases spanning the gap. From germline, CDR1 is SQVTM and CDR2 ANQGSEA. The CDR3 spans 15 residues. Here the CDR3 DNA reads TGCAGCGTTTGGATGGATGGACGGGGGAAGACTGAAGCTTTCTTT. This codes for CSVWMDGRGKTEAFF. Combining the CDR3 with reference TRBV29-1 and TRBJ1-1 gives the whole variable domain SAVISQKPSRDICQRGTSLTIQCQVDSQVTMMFWYRQQPGQSLTLIATANQGSEATYESGFVIDKFPISRPNLTFSTLTVSNMSPEDSSIYLCSVWMDGRGKTEAFFGQGTRLTVV.

This clonotype was counted a few times. This chain joins TRBV11-2 and TRBJ2-7, with D perhaps TRBD1 (6 bases). Per the germline V gene, CDR1 is SGHAT and CDR2 is FQNNGV. This CDR3 has 12 amino acids. V shed 5 bases and J shed 3 bases, with 8 bases lying between them. CDR3 bases: TGTGCCAGCAGCCAGGGGTACTACGAGCAGTACTTC. This codes for CASSQGYYEQYF. The whole variable domain, filled in from reference TRBV11-2 and TRBJ2-7, reads EAGVAQSPRYKIIEKRQSVAFWCNPISGHATLYWYQQILGQGPKLLIQFQNNGVVDDSQLPKDRFSAERLKGVDSTLKIQPAKLEDSAVYLCASSQGYYEQYFGPGTRLTVT.

This clonotype has more than one count but fewer than ten. An end of the junction differs from the germline gene, which may be a read error. V gene TRBV5-1 combines with J gene TRBJ1-2; no clear D. The CDR3 loop spans 11 amino acids. The germline CDR1 and CDR2 sequences are SGHRS and YFSETQ. CDR3 region: CASSSYYGYTF. CDR3 nucleotide sequence: TGCGCCAGCAGCTCGTACTACGGCTACACCTTC.

This clonotype was seen a few times. CDR3 coding DNA: TGTGCCAGCGCGACCAACCCCGGGGTAGCGAATCAGCCCCAGCATTTT. This encodes CASATNPGVANQPQHF. The chain combines TRBV6-1 with TRBJ1-5; D is ambiguous. Germline V CDR1 and CDR2: MNHNS, SASEGT. The ends were cut back, 8 bases at V and 4 bases at J, with 21 bases in the middle. This CDR3 is 16 amino acids long.

This clonotype was counted between two and nine times. V and J are TRBV11-2 and TRBJ2-7, with D possibly TRBD1 on 6 matching bases. The germline CDR1 and CDR2 sequences are SGHAT and FQNNGV. V dropped 5 bases and J dropped 7 bases, with 21 bases sitting between them. This CDR3 comprises 15 residues. Here the CDR3 reads CASSQARGGLSEQYF. CDR3 sequence (DNA): TGTGCCAGCAGCCAAGCCAGGGGCGGTCTGTCGGAGCAGTACTTC.

This clonotype was detected many times. The chain carries TRBV7-6 and TRBJ2-1; 8 positions match TRBD2. CDR1 is SGHVS and CDR2 is FNYEAQ in the germline V gene. The CDR3 has 16 amino acids. Trimming cost V 6 bases and J 4 bases; bases outside gene matches: 11. DNA of the CDR3: TGTGCCAGCAGACAAGCAGGGCGGGGGGCGTACAATGAGCAGTTCTTC. This encodes CASRQAGRGAYNEQFF.

This clonotype appeared a few times. This rearrangement joins TRBV11-2 to TRBJ1-2, with D perhaps matching TRBD1 (5 bases). Germline CDR1 is SGHAT and CDR2 is FQNNGV. Trimming stripped 5 bases from V and 4 bases from J, with 11 bases between. CDR3 length: 13 residues. The CDR3 here is CASSLAGGYGYTF. DNA of the CDR3: TGTGCCAGCAGCCTGGCGGGGGGCTATGGCTACACCTTC.